This TCR beta chain was captured in a study of control samples from healthy donors and cancer patients. The data were produced by immunoSEQ multiplex PCR, yet TCRdb's version contains in-frame clones alone and is incomplete. The data contain approximately 170,000 clones, 85% to 95% of them singletons. The CDR3 loop spans 14 amino acids. CDR1 is MGHRA, CDR2 YSYEKL, per germline. Deletions cut 0 bases from V and 7 bases from J, with 10 bases between. Sequences were obtained from blood. This sequence was found in an older woman in good health. The gene calls are TRBV4-1 and TRBJ1-3; D is undetermined. The CDR3 loop is CASSQDLGRNTIYF. The CDR3 DNA is TGCGCCAGCAGCCAAGATCTGGGCCGGAACACCATATATTTT.